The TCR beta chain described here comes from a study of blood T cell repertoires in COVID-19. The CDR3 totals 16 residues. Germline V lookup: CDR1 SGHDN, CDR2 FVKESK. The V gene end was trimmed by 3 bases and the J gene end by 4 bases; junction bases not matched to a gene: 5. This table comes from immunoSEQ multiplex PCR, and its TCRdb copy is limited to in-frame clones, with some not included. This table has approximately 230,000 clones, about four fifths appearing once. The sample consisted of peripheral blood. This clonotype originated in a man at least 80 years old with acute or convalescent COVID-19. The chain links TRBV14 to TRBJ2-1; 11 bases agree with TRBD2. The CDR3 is CASSHWGTSGYNEQFF. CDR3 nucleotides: TGTGCCAGCAGCCACTGGGGGACTAGCGGTTACAATGAGCAGTTCTTC.